These 30 T cell receptor beta chains were sequenced from one sample in a study of shared clonotypes between healthy human individuals (dated by TCRdb to 2020 to 2021). The library came from the immunoSEQ multiplex PCR assay. Sourced from immuneACCESS, this table was stored by TCRdb with only in-frame sequences that have V and J called. A share of the clones is absent; for the studies checked, an unresolved V gene accounts for under half, and the remainder has no known explanation. The sample table contains a few million clones; only one count was recorded for approximately 95% of them. 0.39% of the sample goes to the ten largest clones. The sample was naive CD4+ T cells from PBMCs. The sample's cell subset or site label, in plain terms: CD45RA+ positively selected. These receptors originate from a young man in good health. Some clones in this sample may be carry-over from other donors' samples.

The rearrangement joins TRBV29-1 to TRBJ2-7; weak D call: TRBD1 (5 bases). Germline loops: CDR1 SQVTM, CDR2 ANQGSEA. This CDR3 contains 15 residues. Trimming removed 7 bases at V and 0 bases at J, with 19 bases between. This CDR3 reads CSAAAGQGSSYEQYF. The CDR3 nucleotides are TGCAGCGCTGCCGCCGGGCAGGGTAGCTCCTACGAGCAGTACTTC.

The V and J genes are TRBV7-6 and TRBJ1-3, with no clear D. The V end lost 5 bases, the J end lost 2 bases, and 16 bases lay between the germline ends. The germline V gene encodes CDR1 SGHVS and CDR2 FNYEAQ. CDR3 length: 16 amino acids. The CDR3 here is CASSPRIQGTGNTIYF. In DNA, the CDR3 is TGTGCCAGCAGCCCTCGGATTCAAGGCACTGGAAACACCATATATTTT.

CDR3 loop: CASSEYWQGDNEQYF. Here the CDR3 DNA reads TGTGCCAGCAGTGAATACTGGCAGGGGGATAACGAGCAGTACTTC. The chain joins TRBV25-1 to TRBJ2-7; 7 bases are shared with TRBD1. The CDR3 sequence is 15 residues long. V lost 0 bases to trimming and J lost 5 bases; unmatched junction nucleotides: 7. CDR1 MGHDK and CDR2 SYGVNS come from the germline V gene.

The chain uses TRBV6-6 and TRBJ2-1, with 7 positions matching TRBD2. Germline V gene sequence: CDR1 MNHNY, CDR2 SVGAGI (reference sequence). The CDR3 has 16 residues. Germline trimming cut 2 bases from V and 5 bases from J; bases unmatched to any gene: 9. CDR3 sequence: CASSYSRLAENNEQFF. CDR3 nucleotides: TGTGCCAGCAGTTACAGTCGTCTAGCGGAGAACAATGAGCAGTTCTTC.

The V and J genes are TRBV7-9 and TRBJ2-2, with 12 nucleotides matching TRBD1. The CDR3 runs to 17 residues. CDR1 and CDR2 (germline): SEHNR, FQNEAQ (reference sequence). The junction had 7 bases not matched to a gene; V was cut back by 3 bases and J by 5 bases. CDR3 sequence (DNA): TGTGCCAGCAGCTTGCTAGGGGACAGGGGGCTTACCGGGGAGCTGTTTTTT. It codes for CASSLLGDRGLTGELFF.

The chain combines TRBV5-6 with TRBJ2-1; D gene uncertain. The CDR3 is made up of 12 amino acids. Trimming removed 3 bases at V and 11 bases at J, with 12 bases between. From germline, CDR1 is SGHDT and CDR2 YYEEEE. CDR3 in amino acids: CASSSEQNKQFF. CDR3 DNA: TGTGCCAGCAGCTCGGAACAAAATAAGCAGTTCTTC. The full variable domain, its missing parts supplied by reference TRBV5-6 and TRBJ2-1, is DAGVTQSPTHLIKTRGQQVTLRCSPKSGHDTVSWYQQALGQGPQFIFQYYEEEERQRGNFPDRFSGHQFPNYSSELNVNALLLGDSALYLCASSSEQNKQFFGPGTRLTVL.

Only a few counts were recorded for this clone. The CDR3 DNA is TGTGCCACGACAAGGGGCCCGAACACTGAAGCTTTCTTT. This gives the protein CATTRGPNTEAFF. V usage is TRBV15 and J usage is TRBJ1-1, with a possible D match to TRBD1 (5 bases). V dropped 9 bases and J dropped 1 base, with 12 bases sitting between them. The CDR3 is 13 amino acids. In germline, CDR1 is LNHNV, CDR2 YYDKDF (reference sequence). Combining the CDR3 with reference TRBV15 and TRBJ1-1 gives the whole variable domain DAMVIQNPRYQVTQFGKPVTLSCSQTLNHNVMYWYQQKSSQAPKLLFHYYDKDFNNEADTPDNFQSRRPNTSFCFLDIRSPGLGDTAMYLCATTRGPNTEAFFGQGTRLTVV.

The chain recombines TRBV5-1 with TRBJ2-7; no firm D call. Deletions cut 0 bases from V and 5 bases from J, with 12 bases between. The germline gives CDR1 SGHRS, CDR2 YFSETQ. CDR3 length: 14 residues. CDR3: CASSLEAGSHEQYF. The CDR3 region has the DNA TGCGCCAGCAGCTTGGAGGCAGGTAGTCACGAGCAGTACTTC.

This sequence joins TRBV4-1 and TRBJ2-1, with D unclear. The ends were cut back, 3 bases at V and 10 bases at J, with 19 bases in the middle. From germline, CDR1 is MGHRA and CDR2 YSYEKL. This CDR3 is 15 amino acids long. In DNA form, the CDR3 reads TGCGCCAGCAGCCAGTCCGAGTTTGGGCCCTGGGAGCAGTTCTTC. Translating it yields CASSQSEFGPWEQFF.

The CDR3 is CASSPGPREVGKTQYF. The CDR3 DNA is TGTGCCAGCAGCCCGGGGCCGAGAGAGGTGGGAAAGACCCAGTACTTC. The rearrangement uses TRBV5-6 and TRBJ2-5; D may be TRBD1 or TRBD2 (5 bases each). Trimming took 4 bases from V and 6 from J, leaving 22 bases between them. CDR1 is SGHDT, CDR2 YYEEEE, per germline. The CDR3 runs 16 residues.

The chain has TRBV7-2 and TRBJ1-2; D is undetermined. The V gene lost 5 bases and the J gene lost 4 bases, with 14 bases spanning the gap. CDR3 length: 14 amino acids. Germline CDR1 reads SGHTA; CDR2 reads FQGNSA. The CDR3 region has the DNA TGTGCCAGCAGCGGGTACGCAAACCGCTATGGCTACACCTTC. Translated: CASSGYANRYGYTF.

A word on this clone: Other DNA sequences from this sample encode an identical CDR3 as well. This chain joins TRBV11-3 and TRBJ2-7; D gene ambiguous. Germline-derived CDR1 and CDR2 are SGHNT and YENEEA. Deletions cut 2 bases from V and 4 bases from J, with 9 bases between. The CDR3 has 13 residues. CDR3 in amino acids: CASSLRSGYEQYF. In nucleotides, the CDR3 is TGTGCCAGCAGCTTACGTTCCGGATACGAGCAGTACTTC.

Notes on this clone: A much more abundant neighbour one base away suggests this may be a read error. Other nucleotide sequences in the sample specify the same CDR3. The chain is built from TRBV7-9 and TRBJ1-1, with 8 bases aligning to TRBD1. J gave up 1 base and V 6 bases, and 1 base lay outside the gene matches. CDR1 and CDR2 (germline): SEHNR, FQNEAQ (reference sequence). The CDR3 runs 13 residues. The CDR3: CASSGQGNTEAFF. As DNA, the CDR3 is TGTGCCAGCAGTGGACAGGGGAACACTGAAGCTTTCTTT. Using reference TRBV7-9 and TRBJ1-1 for the parts outside the CDR3, the full variable domain is DTGVSQNPRHKITKRGQNVTFRCDPISEHNRLYWYRQTLGQGPEFLTYFQNEAQLEKSRLLSDRFSAERPKGSFSTLEIQRTEQGDSAMYLCASSGQGNTEAFFGQGTRLTVV.

Note on this clone: Other nucleotide sequences from this sample produce the same CDR3. The CDR3 spells CASSSDREETQYF. As DNA, the CDR3 is TGTGCCAGCAGCTCGGACAGGGAGGAGACCCAGTACTTC. This chain connects TRBV7-8 to TRBJ2-5; 8 bases match TRBD1. Trimming took 4 bases from V and 5 from J; bases not matched to a gene: 3. Looked up from germline, CDR1 is SGHVS and CDR2 is FQNEAQ. This CDR3 is 13 amino acids long.

The rearrangement links TRBV2 to TRBJ1-4; D not certain. Germline V CDR1 and CDR2: SNHLY, FYNNEI. There are 13 residues in the CDR3. The V end lost 7 bases, the J end lost 8 bases, and 14 bases lay between the germline ends. For the CDR3, the DNA is TGTGCCAGCATTAGGACGAGTGGGGAAAAACTGTTTTTT. It encodes CASIRTSGEKLFF.

The V gene is TRBV29-1, the J gene TRBJ2-7; 8 bases are shared with TRBD1. Trimming at V came to 4 bases and at J to 7 bases, leaving 6 bases not matched to a gene. The CDR3 sequence is 12 residues long. The germline V gene encodes CDR1 SQVTM and CDR2 ANQGSEA. The chain's CDR3 is CSVGQGAWEQYF. CDR3 DNA sequence: TGCAGCGTTGGGCAGGGGGCTTGGGAGCAGTACTTC.

The chain is built from TRBV6-1 and TRBJ2-5; 9 nucleotides match TRBD2. From germline, CDR1 is MNHNS and CDR2 SASEGT. Trimming took 1 base from V and 5 from J; bases not matched to a gene: 8. This CDR3 is built from 16 residues. CDR3 DNA: TGTGCCAGCAGTGAAGGGTCTGCGGGAGGGTGGGAGACCCAGTACTTC. As protein: CASSEGSAGGWETQYF.

The CDR3 region is CASSSVGGGTGELFF. The DNA for the CDR3 is TGTGCCAGCAGTTCCGTGGGGGGCGGCACCGGGGAGCTGTTTTTT. The V gene is TRBV28, the J gene TRBJ2-2; TRBD1 or TRBD2 may be the D gene (6 bases each). From germline, CDR1 is MDHEN and CDR2 SYDVKM. The CDR3 runs to 15 residues. V dropped 4 bases and J dropped 4 bases, with 13 bases sitting between them.

This chain joins TRBV5-6 and TRBJ1-1, with D perhaps matching TRBD1 (6 bases). CDR1 and CDR2 (germline): SGHDT, YYEEEE. The CDR3 runs 13 residues. Between the trimmed V and J ends, which lost 1 base and 9 bases, there was a span of 13 bases. Here the CDR3 reads CASSLYRVEQAFF. CDR3 DNA sequence: TGTGCCAGCAGCTTGTACAGGGTTGAGCAAGCTTTCTTT.

The V call is TRBV5-1, the J call TRBJ1-4; no firm D call. The CDR3 runs to 16 residues. V gave up 0 bases and J gave up 7 bases, with 16 bases separating them. Germline CDR1 SGHRS, CDR2 YFSETQ. As DNA, the CDR3 is TGCGCCAGCAGCTTGGGGGTCCGATGGGGAGGTGAAAAACTGTTTTTT. Its protein product is CASSLGVRWGGEKLFF.

This chain uses TRBV19 with TRBJ2-3, with D maybe TRBD1 (6 bases). The CDR3 totals 13 residues. Germline V CDR1 and CDR2: LNHDA, SQIVND (reference sequence). Trimming removed 10 bases at V and 1 base at J, with 12 bases between. The CDR3 nucleotides read TGTGCCATAATGGACAGAGGCACAGATACGCAGTATTTT. It is translated as CAIMDRGTDTQYF.

The chain employs TRBV28 and TRBJ2-1; 7 nucleotides agree with TRBD1. The trim removed 10 bases at V and 9 bases at J, leaving 15 bases unmatched. Germline V gene sequence: CDR1 MDHEN, CDR2 SYDVKM. The CDR3 totals 14 residues. The CDR3 DNA is TGTGCCATCCCATTAATTCAGGGACAGCCTGAGCAGTTCTTC. It yields the protein CAIPLIQGQPEQFF.

This chain joins TRBV6-5 and TRBJ2-5; 8 bases are shared with TRBD1. J gave up 5 bases and V 6 bases, and 11 bases lay outside the gene matches. CDR3 length equals 15 residues. Germline CDR1 and CDR2: MNHEY and SVGAGI. CDR3 in DNA: TGTGCCAGCAGCAATGGTCAGGGGGCGGGGGAGACCCAGTACTTC. This codes for CASSNGQGAGETQYF.

This clone was counted only a few times. Other DNA sequences in the sample encode the same CDR3. The V call is TRBV28, the J call TRBJ1-1; no definite D call. Germline V lookup: CDR1 MDHEN, CDR2 SYDVKM. V lost 5 bases, J lost 1 base, and 11 bases lay in between. The CDR3 has 14 amino acids. CDR3 in DNA: TGTGCCAGCAGTACCCGGACGGGGAACACTGAAGCTTTCTTT. Translating it yields CASSTRTGNTEAFF.

The chain is built from TRBV5-1 and TRBJ2-1, with 11 bases fitting TRBD2. This CDR3 spans 16 amino acids. With V trimmed by 0 bases and J by 6 bases, 5 bases remained unmatched. Germline CDR1 and CDR2: SGHRS and YFSETQ. The CDR3 bases are TGCGCCAGCAGCTTGGTCGGGACTAGCGGATTCAATGAGCAGTTCTTC. Translating it yields CASSLVGTSGFNEQFF.

Comment on this clone: The sample holds other DNA sequences that translate to the same CDR3. The chain uses TRBV28 and TRBJ2-7; 8 bases agree with TRBD1. CDR1 and CDR2 (germline): MDHEN, SYDVKM. The CDR3 has 14 amino acids. The V segment lost 7 bases and the J segment 0 bases; nucleotides outside the gene matches: 5. For the CDR3, the DNA is TGTGCCAGCACCTCAGGGGGCAGCTCCTACGAGCAGTACTTC. Protein sequence: CASTSGGSSYEQYF.

The V call is TRBV30, the J call TRBJ2-5; TRBD2 matches at 9 bases. The junction had 9 bases not matched to a gene; V was cut back by 3 bases and J by 4 bases. This CDR3 has 15 residues. The germline V gene has CDR1 GTSNPN and CDR2 SVGIG (reference sequence). The CDR3 bases are TGTGCCTGGAGCGGTGGTAGCGGGAGTGGAGAGACCCAGTACTTC. Translation: CAWSGGSGSGETQYF.

The chain couples TRBV19 to TRBJ2-1; D is unresolved. CDR3 size: 14 residues. V was pared by 3 bases and J by 5 bases, with 11 bases between. CDR1 and CDR2 from the germline V gene are LNHDA and SQIVND (reference sequence). The chain's CDR3 is CASSMNSADNEQFF. The CDR3 region has the DNA TGTGCCAGTAGTATGAATTCTGCCGACAATGAGCAGTTCTTC.

The V and J genes are TRBV5-4 and TRBJ2-5; D gene uncertain. Germline V gives CDR1 SGHNT, CDR2 YYREEE (reference sequence). This CDR3 is built from 14 residues. V gave up 4 bases and J gave up 1 base, with 11 bases separating them. The CDR3 here is CASSISPGQETQYF. CDR3 DNA sequence: TGTGCCAGCAGCATATCTCCGGGCCAAGAGACCCAGTACTTC.

The V and J genes are TRBV29-1 and TRBJ1-2; D uncertain. Trimming removed 2 bases at V and 5 bases at J, with 6 bases between. CDR1 and CDR2 (germline): SQVTM, ANQGSEA. This CDR3 is built from 11 residues. As DNA, the CDR3 is TGCAGCGTTGAACTGCAGTATGGCTACACCTTC. Translated: CSVELQYGYTF.